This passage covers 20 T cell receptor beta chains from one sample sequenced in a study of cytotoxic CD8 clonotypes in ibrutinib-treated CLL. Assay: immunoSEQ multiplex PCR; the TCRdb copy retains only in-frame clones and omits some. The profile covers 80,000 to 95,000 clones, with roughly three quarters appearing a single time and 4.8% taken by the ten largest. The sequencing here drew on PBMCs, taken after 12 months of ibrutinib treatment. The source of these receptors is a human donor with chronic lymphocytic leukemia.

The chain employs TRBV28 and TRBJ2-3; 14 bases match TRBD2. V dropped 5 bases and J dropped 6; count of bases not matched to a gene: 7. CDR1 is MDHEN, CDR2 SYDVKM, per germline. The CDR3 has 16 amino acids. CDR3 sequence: CASSPGTSGGGDTQYF. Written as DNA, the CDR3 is TGTGCCAGCAGTCCCGGGACTAGCGGGGGAGGGGATACGCAGTATTTT.

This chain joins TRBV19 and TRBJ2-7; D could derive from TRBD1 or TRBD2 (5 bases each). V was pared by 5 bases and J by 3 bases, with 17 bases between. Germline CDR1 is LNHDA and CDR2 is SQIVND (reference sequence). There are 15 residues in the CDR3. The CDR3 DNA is TGTGCCAGTAGTGGTCCGGGGCAGGGATACTACGAGCAGTACTTC. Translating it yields CASSGPGQGYYEQYF.

CDR3 coding DNA: TGTGCCAGTAGCCCTCCGGGACTAGCGGGCAATGAGCAGTTCTTC. Residues: CASSPPGLAGNEQFF. The chain is built from TRBV19 and TRBJ2-1; 12 bases map to TRBD2. In germline, CDR1 is LNHDA, CDR2 SQIVND (reference sequence). The CDR3 consists of 15 residues. Germline trimming cut 6 bases from V and 6 bases from J; bases unmatched to any gene: 6.

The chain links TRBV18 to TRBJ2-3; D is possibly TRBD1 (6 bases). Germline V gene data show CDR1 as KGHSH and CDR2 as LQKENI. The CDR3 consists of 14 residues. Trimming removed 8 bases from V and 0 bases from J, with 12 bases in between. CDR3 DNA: TGTGCCAGCGCCAGGACAGCTAGCACAGATACGCAGTATTTT. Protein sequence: CASARTASTDTQYF.

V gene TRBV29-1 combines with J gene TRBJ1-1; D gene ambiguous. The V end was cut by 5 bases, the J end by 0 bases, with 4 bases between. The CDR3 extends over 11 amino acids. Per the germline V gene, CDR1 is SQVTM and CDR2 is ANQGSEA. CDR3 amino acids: CSVKVNTEAFF. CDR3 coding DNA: TGCAGCGTTAAGGTGAACACTGAAGCTTTCTTT.

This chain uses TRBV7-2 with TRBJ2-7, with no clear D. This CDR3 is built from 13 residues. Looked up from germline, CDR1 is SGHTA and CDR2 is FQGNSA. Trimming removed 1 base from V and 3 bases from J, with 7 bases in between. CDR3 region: CASSLGFGYEQYF. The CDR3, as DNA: TGTGCCAGCAGCTTAGGGTTTGGCTACGAGCAGTACTTC. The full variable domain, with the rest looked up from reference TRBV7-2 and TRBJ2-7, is GAGVSQSPSNKVTEKGKDVELRCDPISGHTALYWYRQSLGQGLEFLIYFQGNSAPDKSGLPSDRFSAERTGGSVSTLTIQRTQQEDSAVYLCASSLGFGYEQYFGPGTRLTVT.

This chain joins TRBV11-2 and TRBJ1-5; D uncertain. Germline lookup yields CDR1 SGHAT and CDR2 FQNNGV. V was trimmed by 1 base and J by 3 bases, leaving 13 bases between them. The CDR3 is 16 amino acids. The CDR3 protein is CASSLVFGQTNQPQHF. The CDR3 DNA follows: TGTGCCAGCAGCTTAGTCTTTGGTCAGACCAATCAGCCCCAGCATTTT.

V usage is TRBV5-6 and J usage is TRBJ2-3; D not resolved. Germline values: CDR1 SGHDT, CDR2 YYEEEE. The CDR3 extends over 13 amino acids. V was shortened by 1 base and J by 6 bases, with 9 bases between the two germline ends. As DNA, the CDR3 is TGTGCCAGCAGCTTGCCAGCACAGGATACGCAGTATTTT. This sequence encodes CASSLPAQDTQYF.

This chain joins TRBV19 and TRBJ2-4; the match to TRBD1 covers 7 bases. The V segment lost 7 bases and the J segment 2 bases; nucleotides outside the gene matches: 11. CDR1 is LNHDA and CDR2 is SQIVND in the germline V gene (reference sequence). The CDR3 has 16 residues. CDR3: CASTLPQGVTKNIQYF. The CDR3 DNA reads TGTGCCAGTACCCTCCCGCAGGGGGTGACCAAAAACATTCAGTACTTC.

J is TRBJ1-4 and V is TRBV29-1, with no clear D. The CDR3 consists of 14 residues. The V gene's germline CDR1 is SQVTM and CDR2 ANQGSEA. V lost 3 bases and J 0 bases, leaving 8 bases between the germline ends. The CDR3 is CSVDGGPTNEKLFF. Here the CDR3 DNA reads TGCAGCGTTGACGGCGGACCAACTAATGAAAAACTGTTTTTT.

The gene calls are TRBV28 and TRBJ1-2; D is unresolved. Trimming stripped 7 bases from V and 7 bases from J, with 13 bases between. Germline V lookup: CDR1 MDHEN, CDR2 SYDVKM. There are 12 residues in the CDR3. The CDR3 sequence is CASTGPLGGYTF. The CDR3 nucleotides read TGTGCCAGCACCGGGCCTCTCGGTGGCTACACCTTC.

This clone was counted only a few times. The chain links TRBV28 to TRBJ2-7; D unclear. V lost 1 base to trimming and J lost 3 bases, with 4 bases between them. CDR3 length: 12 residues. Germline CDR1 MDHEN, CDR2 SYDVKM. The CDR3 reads CASSLSGYEQYF. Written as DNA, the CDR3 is TGTGCCAGCAGTTTATCGGGCTACGAGCAGTACTTC.

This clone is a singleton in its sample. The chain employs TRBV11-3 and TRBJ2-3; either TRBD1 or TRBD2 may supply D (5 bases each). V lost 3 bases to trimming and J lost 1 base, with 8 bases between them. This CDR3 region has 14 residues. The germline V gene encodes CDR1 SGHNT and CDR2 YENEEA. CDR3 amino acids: CASSFGAGTDTQYF. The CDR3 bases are TGTGCCAGCAGCTTCGGGGCAGGCACAGATACGCAGTATTTT.

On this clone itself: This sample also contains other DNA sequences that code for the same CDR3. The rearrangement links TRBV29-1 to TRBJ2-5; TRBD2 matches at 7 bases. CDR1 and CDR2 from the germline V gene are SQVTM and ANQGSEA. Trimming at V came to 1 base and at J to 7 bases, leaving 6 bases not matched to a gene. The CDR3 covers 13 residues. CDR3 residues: CSVEGGGTGTQYF. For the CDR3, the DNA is TGCAGCGTTGAAGGGGGGGGGACGGGGACCCAGTACTTC.

This chain's CDR3 is CASSPQTGLSNQPQHF. The DNA of the CDR3 is TGTGCCAGCAGCCCCCAGACAGGACTTAGCAATCAGCCCCAGCATTTT. The V and J genes are TRBV11-2 and TRBJ1-5; possibly TRBD1 for D (6 bases). The germline V gene has CDR1 SGHAT and CDR2 FQNNGV. The CDR3 runs 16 residues. V lost 5 bases and J 0 bases, leaving 14 bases between the germline ends.

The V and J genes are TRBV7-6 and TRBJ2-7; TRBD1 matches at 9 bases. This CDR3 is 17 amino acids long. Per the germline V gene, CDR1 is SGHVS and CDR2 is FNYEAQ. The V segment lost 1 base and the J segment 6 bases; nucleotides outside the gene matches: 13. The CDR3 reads CASSLGGQGNNGAEQYF. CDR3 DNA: TGTGCCAGCAGCTTAGGGGGACAGGGAAATAATGGGGCCGAGCAGTACTTC.

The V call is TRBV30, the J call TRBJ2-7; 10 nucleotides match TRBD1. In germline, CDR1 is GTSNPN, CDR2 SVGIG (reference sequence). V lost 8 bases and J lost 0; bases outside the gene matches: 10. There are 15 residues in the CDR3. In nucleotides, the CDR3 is TGTGCCCCGGATTCTGGACAGGGGGGCTCCTACGAGCAGTACTTC. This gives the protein CAPDSGQGGSYEQYF.

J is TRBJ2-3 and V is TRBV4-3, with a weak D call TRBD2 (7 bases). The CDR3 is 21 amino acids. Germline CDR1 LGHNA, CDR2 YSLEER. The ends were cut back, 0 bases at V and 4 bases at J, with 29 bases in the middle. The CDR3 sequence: CASSQERGTNLAGVISDTQYF. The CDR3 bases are TGCGCCAGCAGCCAAGAGAGGGGGACTAATTTGGCGGGAGTTATATCAGATACGCAGTATTTT.

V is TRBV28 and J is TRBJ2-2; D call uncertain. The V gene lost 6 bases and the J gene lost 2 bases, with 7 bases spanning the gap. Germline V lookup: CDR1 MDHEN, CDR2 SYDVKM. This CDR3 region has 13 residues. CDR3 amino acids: CASSQPNTGELFF. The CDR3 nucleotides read TGTGCCAGCAGCCAACCCAACACCGGGGAGCTGTTTTTT. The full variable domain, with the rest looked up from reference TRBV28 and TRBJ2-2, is DVKVTQSSRYLVKRTGEKVFLECVQDMDHENMFWYRQDPGLGLRLIYFSYDVKMKEKGDIPEGYSVSREKKERFSLILESASTNQTSMYLCASSQPNTGELFFGEGSRLTVL.

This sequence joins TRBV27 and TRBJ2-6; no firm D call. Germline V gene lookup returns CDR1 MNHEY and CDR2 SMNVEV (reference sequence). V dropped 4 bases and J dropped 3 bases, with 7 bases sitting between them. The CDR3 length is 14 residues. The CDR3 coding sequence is TGTGCCAGCAGTTATGGGTTTGGGGCCAACGTCCTGACTTTC. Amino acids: CASSYGFGANVLTF.